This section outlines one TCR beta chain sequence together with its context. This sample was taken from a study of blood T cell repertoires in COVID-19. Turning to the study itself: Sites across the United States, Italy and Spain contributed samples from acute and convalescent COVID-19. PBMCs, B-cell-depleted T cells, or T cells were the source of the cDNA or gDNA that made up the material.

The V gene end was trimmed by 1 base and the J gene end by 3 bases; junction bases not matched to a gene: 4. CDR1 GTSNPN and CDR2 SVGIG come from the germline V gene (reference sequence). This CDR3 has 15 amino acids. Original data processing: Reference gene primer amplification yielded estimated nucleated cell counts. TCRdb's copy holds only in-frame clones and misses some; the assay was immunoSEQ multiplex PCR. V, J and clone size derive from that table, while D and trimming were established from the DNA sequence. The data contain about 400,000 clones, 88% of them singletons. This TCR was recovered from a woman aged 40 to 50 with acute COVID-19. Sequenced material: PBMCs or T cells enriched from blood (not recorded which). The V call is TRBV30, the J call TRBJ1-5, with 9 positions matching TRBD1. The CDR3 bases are TGTGCCTGGAGTGGGGACAGGGCCCTCAATCAGCCCCAGCATTTT. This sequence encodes CAWSGDRALNQPQHF.